This TCR beta chain stems from a study of blood T cell repertoires in COVID-19. The V segment lost 3 bases and the J segment 5 bases; nucleotides outside the gene matches: 16. Per germline, CDR1 MGHRA and CDR2 YSYEKL. The CDR3 has 20 residues. Here immunoSEQ multiplex PCR was the method, and the copy in TCRdb shows in-frame clones only, minus some. The sample carries roughly 300,000 clones, roughly 85% recorded once. The chain employs TRBV4-1 and TRBJ2-1, with 13 bases fitting TRBD2. This TCR was recovered from a woman aged 50 to 65 who had recovered from COVID-19. The sequencing sample was made of peripheral blood. This CDR3 is CASSHDRGLAGRGPNNEQFF. As DNA, the CDR3 is TGCGCCAGCAGCCACGACAGGGGACTAGCGGGAAGGGGGCCTAACAATGAGCAGTTCTTC.